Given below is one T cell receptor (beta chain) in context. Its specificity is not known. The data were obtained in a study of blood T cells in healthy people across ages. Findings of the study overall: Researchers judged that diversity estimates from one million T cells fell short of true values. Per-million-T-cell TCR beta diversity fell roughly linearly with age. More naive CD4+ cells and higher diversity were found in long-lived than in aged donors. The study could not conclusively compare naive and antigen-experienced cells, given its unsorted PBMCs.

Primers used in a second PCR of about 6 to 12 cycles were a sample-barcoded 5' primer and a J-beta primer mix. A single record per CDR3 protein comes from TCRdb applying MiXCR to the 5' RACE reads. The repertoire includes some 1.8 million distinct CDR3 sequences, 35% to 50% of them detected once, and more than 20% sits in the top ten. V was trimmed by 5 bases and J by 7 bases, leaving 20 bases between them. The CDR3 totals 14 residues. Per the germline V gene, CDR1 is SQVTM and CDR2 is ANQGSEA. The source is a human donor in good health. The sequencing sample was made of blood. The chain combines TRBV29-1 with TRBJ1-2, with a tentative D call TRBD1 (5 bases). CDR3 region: CSVIRDSLRSGYTF. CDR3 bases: TGCAGCGTTATAAGGGACTCACTCAGATCTGGCTACACCTTC.